These 23 T cell receptor beta chains originate from one sample sequenced in a study of cytomegalovirus exposure and HLA in healthy donors. It was with 60 Vbeta and 13 Jbeta primers that the PCR ran. Some clones are missing from TCRdb's copy, which holds only in-frame ones; the method was immunoSEQ multiplex PCR. The sample includes about 180,000 clones, around 77% of them seen just once. The sample was PBMCs. The receptors come from a man in his fifties or sixties in good health and CMV-seronegative.

V is TRBV5-6 and J is TRBJ1-2, with TRBD1 identical over 9 bases. This CDR3 region has 14 residues. V gave up 4 bases and J gave up 8 bases; unmatched junction bases: 9. Germline CDR1 and CDR2: SGHDT and YYEEEE. The CDR3 sequence: CASSMDRGSGGYTF. CDR3 nucleotide sequence: TGTGCCAGCAGCATGGACAGGGGATCGGGAGGCTACACCTTC.

Here the CDR3 DNA reads TGTGCCAGCAGCCCCAGGGGCTCCTATAATTCACCCCTCCACTTT. It specifies CASSPRGSYNSPLHF. The chain is built from TRBV7-6 and TRBJ1-6; tentatively, D is TRBD1 (6 bases). The CDR3 contains 15 residues. V was pared by 5 bases and J by 0 bases, with 8 bases between. Germline CDR1 is SGHVS and CDR2 is FNYEAQ.

This clone showed up many times. The V and J genes are TRBV7-8 and TRBJ2-1; 9 bases map to TRBD2. The germline V gene has CDR1 SGHVS and CDR2 FQNEAQ. The ends lost 5 bases at V and 4 bases at J; junction bases unmatched: 6. The CDR3 extends over 15 amino acids. The CDR3 sequence: CASSGGLADYNEQFF. The CDR3 DNA sequence: TGTGCCAGCAGCGGGGGACTAGCCGATTACAATGAGCAGTTCTTC.

V is TRBV2 and J is TRBJ2-3, with 9 bases that match TRBD1. V lost 6 bases, J lost 4 bases, and 5 bases stayed unmatched. CDR1 SNHLY and CDR2 FYNNEI come from the germline V gene. The CDR3 runs to 14 residues. The DNA for the CDR3 is TGTGCCAGCAGGGAGGACAGGGGCCCAGATACGCAGTATTTT. It translates to CASREDRGPDTQYF.

This clone was seen more than once but under ten times. The chain couples TRBV6-5 to TRBJ2-7; possibly TRBD2 for D (6 bases). V was pared by 5 bases and J by 3 bases, with 11 bases between. Germline CDR1 and CDR2: MNHEY and SVGAGI. The CDR3 covers 13 residues. The CDR3, as DNA: TGTGCCAGCAGTGGGGGAGGCTACTACGAGCAGTACTTC. It is translated as CASSGGGYYEQYF.

Concerning this clone: A junction end diverges from the germline sequence, so it may reflect a read error. The chain employs TRBV29-1 and TRBJ1-6, with 11 bases identical to TRBD1. The V gene's germline CDR1 is SQVTM and CDR2 ANQGSEA. The CDR3 is 13 residues long. Written as DNA, the CDR3 is TGCAGCGTCGGGGACAGGGGGGATTCACCCCTCAACTTT. It translates to CSVGDRGDSPLNF.

V is TRBV28 and J is TRBJ1-1; D might be TRBD1 (6 bases). CDR1 is MDHEN, CDR2 SYDVKM, per germline. This CDR3 is built from 13 residues. The germline V and J ends were trimmed by 5 bases and 5 bases, with 12 bases remaining between them. Here the CDR3 reads CASSLGQTTEAFF. The CDR3 coding sequence is TGTGCCAGCAGTCTAGGACAGACAACTGAAGCTTTCTTT.

This clone was seen a few times. The rearrangement joins TRBV4-1 to TRBJ2-7; TRBD1 aligns across 9 bases. The V segment lost 1 base and the J segment 0 bases; nucleotides outside the gene matches: 4. The germline gives CDR1 MGHRA, CDR2 YSYEKL. The CDR3 contains 16 residues. The CDR3 nucleotides are TGCGCCAGCAGCCAAGTACAGGGGGCGACCTCCTACGAGCAGTACTTC. This codes for CASSQVQGATSYEQYF.

This CDR3 reads CASSTGDGNEKLFF. CDR3 DNA sequence: TGTGCCAGCAGCACGGGGGACGGAAATGAAAAACTGTTTTTT. This chain joins TRBV5-5 and TRBJ1-4, with TRBD1 as a possible D gene (5 bases). This CDR3 spans 14 amino acids. CDR1 and CDR2 (germline): SGHKS, YYEKEE (reference sequence). Deletions cut 4 bases from V and 5 bases from J, with 12 bases between.

The chain joins TRBV6-1 to TRBJ1-1; TRBD1 is a possible D gene (5 bases). Germline lookup yields CDR1 MNHNS and CDR2 SASEGT. The ends were cut back, 5 bases at V and 8 bases at J, with 15 bases in the middle. This CDR3 contains 13 residues. This CDR3 is CASSSRVRGEAFF. The CDR3 DNA follows: TGTGCCAGCAGTTCCAGGGTCCGGGGGGAAGCTTTCTTT.

The rearrangement uses TRBV2 and TRBJ2-3, with D tentatively TRBD2 (5 bases). V shed 5 bases and J shed 1 base, with 10 bases lying between them. The CDR3 is 14 amino acids. Germline assignment: CDR1 SNHLY and CDR2 FYNNEI. CDR3 coding DNA: TGTGCCAGCAGTCGGGAATTCGGCACAGATACGCAGTATTTT. Protein: CASSREFGTDTQYF.

The V gene is TRBV9, the J gene TRBJ2-2; 7 nucleotides line up with TRBD2. The CDR3 totals 18 residues. V lost 0 bases to trimming and J lost 4 bases; unmatched junction nucleotides: 12. The germline V gene encodes CDR1 SGDLS and CDR2 YYNGEE. CDR3 region: CASSVGGGTTNPTGELFF. In DNA, the CDR3 is TGTGCCAGCAGCGTAGGGGGGGGGACTACCAATCCCACCGGGGAGCTGTTTTTT.

The chain employs TRBV4-1 and TRBJ2-7; TRBD2 agrees at 10 bases. The CDR3 has 17 residues. The V gene end was trimmed by 1 base and the J gene end by 3 bases; junction bases not matched to a gene: 9. CDR1 is MGHRA, CDR2 YSYEKL, per germline. The CDR3 DNA is TGCGCCAGCAGCCAAGCCCCCTCTAGCGGGGGATTCTACGAGCAGTACTTC. Amino acid sequence: CASSQAPSSGGFYEQYF.

V is TRBV9 and J is TRBJ1-2; D is perhaps TRBD1 (6 bases). V was trimmed by 0 bases and J by 1 base, leaving 13 bases between them. Germline values: CDR1 SGDLS, CDR2 YYNGEE. The length of the CDR3 is 16 residues. The CDR3 sequence: CASSVDRGGFNYGYTF. The CDR3 coding sequence is TGTGCCAGCAGCGTAGACCGAGGGGGATTTAACTATGGCTACACCTTC.

The CDR3, as DNA: TGCGCCAGCAGCTTGGAGGGTCGGGGGAGGACCGGGGAGCTGTTTTTT. This codes for CASSLEGRGRTGELFF. This rearrangement joins TRBV5-1 to TRBJ2-2; D perhaps matches TRBD2 (6 bases). The CDR3 runs to 16 residues. CDR1 and CDR2 from the germline V gene are SGHRS and YFSETQ. The germline V and J ends were trimmed by 0 bases and 5 bases, with 14 bases remaining between them.

The chain employs TRBV27 and TRBJ2-1, with 11 bases lining up with TRBD2. Germline V gene data show CDR1 as MNHEY and CDR2 as SMNVEV (reference sequence). This CDR3 comprises 16 residues. The ends lost 6 bases at V and 0 bases at J; junction bases unmatched: 4. As DNA, the CDR3 is TGTGCCAGCAGAATAGCGGGAGGGAGCTCCTACAATGAGCAGTTCTTC. It yields the protein CASRIAGGSSYNEQFF.

The chain couples TRBV6-1 to TRBJ1-1, with 8 bases lining up with TRBD1. The CDR3 totals 14 residues. The J segment lost 0 bases and the V segment lost 6 bases, leaving 3 bases of the junction unmatched. Germline CDR1 is MNHNS and CDR2 is SASEGT. The CDR3 protein is CASRATGVNTEAFF. The CDR3 coding sequence is TGTGCCAGCAGGGCGACAGGGGTGAACACTGAAGCTTTCTTT.

The V call is TRBV7-8, the J call TRBJ2-2; 9 bases are shared with TRBD2. Germline loops: CDR1 SGHVS, CDR2 FQNEAQ. The CDR3 totals 16 residues. V was clipped by 1 base and J by 1 base; unmatched bases: 1. The CDR3 DNA is TGTGCCAGCAGCTTAGGTAGCGGGGGGAACACCGGGGAGCTGTTTTTT. This gives the protein CASSLGSGGNTGELFF. Looking up the rest from reference TRBV7-8 and TRBJ2-2 gives the full variable domain: GAGVSQSPRYKVAKRGQDVALRCDPISGHVSLFWYQQALGQGPEFLTYFQNEAQLDKSGLPSDRFFAERPEGSVSTLKIQRTQQEDSAVYLCASSLGSGGNTGELFFGEGSRLTVL.

The chain carries TRBV19 and TRBJ2-2; 10 bases fit TRBD1. CDR3 length: 14 amino acids. Losses at the gene ends were 9 bases for V and 2 bases for J; bases not matched to a gene: 3. The germline V gene encodes CDR1 LNHDA and CDR2 SQIVND (reference sequence). The CDR3 here is CASDRGQNTGELFF. CDR3 sequence (DNA): TGTGCCAGCGACAGGGGGCAAAACACCGGGGAGCTGTTTTTT.

This clone was recorded only once. The chain links TRBV25-1 to TRBJ1-2; D is perhaps TRBD1 (5 bases). V lost 5 bases and J 5 bases, leaving 6 bases between the germline ends. Per the germline V gene, CDR1 is MGHDK and CDR2 is SYGVNS. The CDR3 loop spans 11 amino acids. As DNA, the CDR3 is TGTGCCAGCAGTTCAGGGTATGGCTACACCTTC. Residues: CASSSGYGYTF.

The DNA for the CDR3 is TGTGCCAGCAGCTTGAATCTGGGGGGGCCCCAGCATTTT. Translation gives CASSLNLGGPQHF. The chain links TRBV5-6 to TRBJ1-5; D might be TRBD1 (5 bases). Germline V gene sequence: CDR1 SGHDT, CDR2 YYEEEE. The CDR3 contains 13 residues. The V end was cut by 1 base, the J end by 9 bases, with 11 bases between.

V is TRBV30 and J is TRBJ2-1, with D unresolved. The CDR3 is 11 residues long. From germline, CDR1 is GTSNPN and CDR2 SVGIG (reference sequence). Trimming took 0 bases from V and 8 from J, leaving 5 bases between them. The CDR3 bases are TGTGCCTGGAGTGTACGGGATGAGCAGTTCTTC. Encoded protein: CAWSVRDEQFF.

V gene TRBV2 combines with J gene TRBJ1-2, with D maybe TRBD1 (6 bases). Germline values: CDR1 SNHLY, CDR2 FYNNEI. CDR3 size: 16 residues. V was pared by 3 bases and J by 1 base, with 15 bases between. CDR3 sequence (DNA): TGTGCCAGCAGTGATCTTCGGGGGGGGCGTAACTATGGCTACACCTTC. It yields the protein CASSDLRGGRNYGYTF.